Shown below are 11 T cell receptor beta chains from a single sample sequenced in a study of T cells after yellow fever vaccination. MiXCR, applied by TCRdb to the 5' RACE reads, yields one record per CDR3 protein. The sample has 250,000 to 400,000 distinct CDR3 sequences, about 4% seen once. The specimen comprised PBMCs, sampled 5 days after the yellow fever booster vaccination. All receptors derive from a man in his late teens or twenties who received the YFV17D yellow fever vaccine.

The chain is built from TRBV9 and TRBJ2-5; tentative D call: TRBD1 (7 bases). V was clipped by 1 base and J by 4 bases, with 11 bases between them. Germline assignment: CDR1 SGDLS and CDR2 YYNGEE. CDR3 length: 14 residues. This chain's CDR3 is CASSVQGGRETQYF. The CDR3 DNA sequence: TGTGCCAGCAGCGTACAGGGGGGTCGAGAGACCCAGTACTTC.

This clonotype was seen a handful of times. The chain is built from TRBV18 and TRBJ1-1; no definite D call. CDR3 size: 14 residues. V lost 2 bases to trimming and J lost 1 base, with 8 bases between them. Germline V gene data show CDR1 as KGHSH and CDR2 as LQKENI. For the CDR3, the DNA is TGTGCCAGCTCACCAGTGGAAGGGAACACTGAAGCTTTCTTT. Translated, it gives CASSPVEGNTEAFF.

This clonotype has a handful of counts. V is TRBV20-1 and J is TRBJ1-2; 9 bases map to TRBD1. Trimming cost V 3 bases and J 5 bases; bases outside gene matches: 7. This CDR3 has 14 amino acids. Germline V gives CDR1 DFQATT, CDR2 SNEGSKA (reference sequence). The DNA for the CDR3 is TGCAGTGCTAGTGGGACAGGGCGGTTGTATGGCTACACCTTC. The encoded protein is CSASGTGRLYGYTF.

This rearrangement joins TRBV28 to TRBJ2-2; TRBD2 aligns across 12 bases. J was trimmed by 0 bases and V by 4 bases; bases with no gene match: 3. Germline-derived CDR1 and CDR2 are MDHEN and SYDVKM. The CDR3 is 17 residues long. CDR3 nucleotides: TGTGCCAGCAGTTACGGACTAGCGGGAACGAACACCGGGGAGCTGTTTTTT. Translating gives CASSYGLAGTNTGELFF.

The J gene is TRBJ2-4, the V gene TRBV5-6, with TRBD2 identical over 7 bases. The length of the CDR3 is 14 residues. The V and J ends lost 6 bases and 6 bases, in that order; junction bases with no gene match: 9. Germline V gives CDR1 SGHDT, CDR2 YYEEEE. The CDR3 region is CASTWGEGGNIQYF. For the CDR3, the DNA is TGTGCCAGCACTTGGGGGGAGGGCGGAAACATTCAGTACTTC.

This clonotype was seen repeatedly, ten times or more. This chain joins TRBV5-4 and TRBJ2-3, with TRBD2 matching 8 bases. Germline V gene sequence: CDR1 SGHNT, CDR2 YYREEE (reference sequence). Trimming at V came to 3 bases and at J to 0 bases, leaving 9 bases not matched to a gene. The CDR3 consists of 17 residues. The CDR3 is CASSWVAGSGSTDTQYF. The CDR3 nucleotides are TGTGCCAGCAGCTGGGTAGCGGGGTCCGGAAGCACAGATACGCAGTATTTT.

This clonotype has a count of ten or more. V usage is TRBV7-8 and J usage is TRBJ1-4; no clear D. V was pared by 1 base and J by 8 bases, with 11 bases between. Germline V CDR1 and CDR2: SGHVS, FQNEAQ. The CDR3 is 14 amino acids. The CDR3 DNA reads TGTGCCAGCAGCTTAGGGCACCCCTACGAAAAACTGTTTTTT. Residues: CASSLGHPYEKLFF.

The rearrangement uses TRBV6-5 and TRBJ2-5; 9 bases match TRBD1. The V gene's germline CDR1 is MNHEY and CDR2 SVGAGI. V lost 2 bases, J lost 5 bases, and 12 bases stayed unmatched. This CDR3 region has 17 residues. CDR3 nucleotide sequence: TGTGCCAGCAGTTACGGTTCCCCGGGACAGGGTACGGAGACCCAGTACTTC. Amino acid sequence: CASSYGSPGQGTETQYF.

V gene TRBV20-1 combines with J gene TRBJ2-1; 10 nucleotides align to TRBD2. Per the germline V gene, CDR1 is DFQATT and CDR2 is SNEGSKA (reference sequence). The CDR3 has 13 residues. Trimming at V came to 5 bases and at J to 10 bases, leaving 8 bases not matched to a gene. The CDR3, as DNA: TGCAGTGCTCGAAAGCGGGGGGGTTGGGAGCAGTTCTTC. Its translation: CSARKRGGWEQFF.

This clonotype turned up a few times. The genes are TRBV7-2 and TRBJ1-1, with 8 nucleotides matching TRBD1. The CDR3 length is 17 residues. Trimming cost V 5 bases and J 1 base; bases outside gene matches: 12. Germline CDR1 SGHTA, CDR2 FQGNSA. The CDR3 bases are TGTGCCAGCAGCCCCGGTGGGGCAGGGGGCGCGAACACTGAAGCTTTCTTT. It yields the protein CASSPGGAGGANTEAFF.

This chain uses TRBV7-6 with TRBJ1-5; D is undetermined. V lost 6 bases, J lost 1 base, and 16 bases lay in between. CDR3 length: 16 residues. Germline V gene sequence: CDR1 SGHVS, CDR2 FNYEAQ. The CDR3 here is CASSPQRTASNQPQHF. CDR3 coding DNA: TGTGCCAGCAGTCCTCAACGGACCGCCAGCAATCAGCCCCAGCATTTT.